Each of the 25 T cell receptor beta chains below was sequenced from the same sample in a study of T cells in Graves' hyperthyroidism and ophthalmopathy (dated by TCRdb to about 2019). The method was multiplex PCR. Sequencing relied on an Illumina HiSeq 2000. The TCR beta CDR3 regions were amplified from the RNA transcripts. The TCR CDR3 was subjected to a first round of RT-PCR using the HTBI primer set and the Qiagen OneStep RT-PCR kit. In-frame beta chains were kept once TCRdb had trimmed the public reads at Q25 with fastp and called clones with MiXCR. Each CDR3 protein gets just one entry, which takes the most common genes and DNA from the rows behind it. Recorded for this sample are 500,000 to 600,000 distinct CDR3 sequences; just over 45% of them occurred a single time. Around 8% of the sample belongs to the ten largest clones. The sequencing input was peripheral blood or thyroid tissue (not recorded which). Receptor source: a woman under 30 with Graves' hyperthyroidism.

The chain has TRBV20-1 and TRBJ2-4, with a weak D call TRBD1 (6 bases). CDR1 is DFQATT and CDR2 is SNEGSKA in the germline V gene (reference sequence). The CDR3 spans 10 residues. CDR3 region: CRDSKNIQYF. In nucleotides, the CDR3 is TGCAGGGACAGCAAAAACATTCAGTACTTC.

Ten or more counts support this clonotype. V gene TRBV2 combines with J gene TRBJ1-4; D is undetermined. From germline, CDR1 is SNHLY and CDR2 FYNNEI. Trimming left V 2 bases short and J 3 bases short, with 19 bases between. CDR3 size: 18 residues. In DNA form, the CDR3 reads TGTGCCAGCAGTGAAAGGCCCCAGAAGTTGGCATCTAATGAAAAACTGTTTTTT. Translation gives CASSERPQKLASNEKLFF.

The CDR3 nucleotides read TGTGCCAGCAGCTCGGGGGGGACAGGGCGCTCTGGGGCCAACGTCCTGACTTTC. Protein product: CASSSGGTGRSGANVLTF. This chain connects TRBV7-9 to TRBJ2-6, with D possibly TRBD1 on 9 matching bases. V shed 4 bases and J shed 0 bases, with 16 bases lying between them. CDR1 and CDR2 from the germline V gene are SEHNR and FQNEAQ (reference sequence). The CDR3 contains 18 residues.

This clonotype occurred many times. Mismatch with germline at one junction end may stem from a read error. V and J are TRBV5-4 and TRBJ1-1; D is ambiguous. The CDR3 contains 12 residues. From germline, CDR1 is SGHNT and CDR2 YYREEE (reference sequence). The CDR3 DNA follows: TGTGCCAGCAGCCTGCAGGCTGAAGGGAGGGTATTT. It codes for CASSLQAEGRVF.

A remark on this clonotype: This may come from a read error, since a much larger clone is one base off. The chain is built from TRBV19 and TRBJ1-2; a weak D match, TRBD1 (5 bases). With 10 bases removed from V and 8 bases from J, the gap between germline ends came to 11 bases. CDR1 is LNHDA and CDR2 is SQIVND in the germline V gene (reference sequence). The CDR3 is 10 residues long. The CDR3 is CATCWGGYTF. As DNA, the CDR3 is TGTGCCACTTGCTGGGGGGGCTACACCTTC.

CDR3 nucleotide sequence: TGCAGTGCTAGAGGTCTAGCGGGACCCGGCACTGAAGCTTTCTTT. Residues: CSARGLAGPGTEAFF. This rearrangement joins TRBV20-1 to TRBJ1-1; D perhaps matches TRBD1 (5 bases). The CDR3 length is 15 residues. V lost 1 base, J lost 4 bases, and 16 bases lay in between. Germline values: CDR1 DFQATT, CDR2 SNEGSKA (reference sequence).

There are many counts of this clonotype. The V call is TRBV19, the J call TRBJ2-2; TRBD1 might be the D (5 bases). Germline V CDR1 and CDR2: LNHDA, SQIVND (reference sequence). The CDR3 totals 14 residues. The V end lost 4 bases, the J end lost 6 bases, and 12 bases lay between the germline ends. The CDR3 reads CASSKGQASGELFF. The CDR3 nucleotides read TGTGCCAGTAGTAAGGGGCAGGCTTCCGGGGAGCTGTTTTTT.

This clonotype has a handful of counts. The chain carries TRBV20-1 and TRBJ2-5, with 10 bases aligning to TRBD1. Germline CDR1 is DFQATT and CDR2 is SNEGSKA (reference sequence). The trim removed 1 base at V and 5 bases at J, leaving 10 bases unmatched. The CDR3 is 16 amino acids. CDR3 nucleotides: TGCAGTGCTAGAGCTACGGACAGGGGGGGCCGTGAGACCCAGTACTTC. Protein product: CSARATDRGGRETQYF.

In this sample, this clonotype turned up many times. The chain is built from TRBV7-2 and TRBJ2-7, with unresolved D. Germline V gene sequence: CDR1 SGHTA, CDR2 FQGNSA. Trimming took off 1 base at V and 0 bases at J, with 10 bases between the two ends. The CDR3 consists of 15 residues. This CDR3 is CASSLGGQNSYEQYF. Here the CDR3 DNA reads TGTGCCAGCAGCTTAGGCGGCCAGAACTCCTACGAGCAGTACTTC.

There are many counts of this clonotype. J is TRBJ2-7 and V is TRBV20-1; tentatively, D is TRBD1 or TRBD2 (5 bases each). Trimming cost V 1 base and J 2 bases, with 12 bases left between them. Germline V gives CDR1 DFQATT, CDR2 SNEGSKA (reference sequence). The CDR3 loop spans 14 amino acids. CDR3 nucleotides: TGCAGTGCTAGAGTCGGGACGCCGGCCTACGAGCAGTACTTC. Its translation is CSARVGTPAYEQYF.

CDR3 DNA: TGTGCCTGGAGTGTACCCCCCTTCGTCTATGAGGGGAATCAGCCCCAGCATTTT. It translates to CAWSVPPFVYEGNQPQHF. The chain has TRBV30 and TRBJ1-5; TRBD1 is a possible D gene (5 bases). The germline gives CDR1 GTSNPN, CDR2 SVGIG (reference sequence). Trimming stripped 0 bases from V and 4 bases from J, with 22 bases between. The CDR3 totals 18 residues.

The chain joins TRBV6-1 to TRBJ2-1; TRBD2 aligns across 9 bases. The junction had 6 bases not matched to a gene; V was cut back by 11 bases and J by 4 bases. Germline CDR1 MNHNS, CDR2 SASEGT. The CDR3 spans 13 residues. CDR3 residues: CAWSSGSYNEQFF. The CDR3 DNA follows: TGTGCCTGGAGTAGCGGGAGTTACAATGAGCAGTTCTTC.

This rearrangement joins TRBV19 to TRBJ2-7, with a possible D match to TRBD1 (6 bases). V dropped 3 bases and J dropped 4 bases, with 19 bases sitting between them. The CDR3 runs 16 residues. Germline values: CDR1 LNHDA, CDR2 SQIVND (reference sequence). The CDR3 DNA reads TGTGCCAGTAGTATCGACCGGGACACATTTTTTTACGAGCAGTACTTC. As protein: CASSIDRDTFFYEQYF.

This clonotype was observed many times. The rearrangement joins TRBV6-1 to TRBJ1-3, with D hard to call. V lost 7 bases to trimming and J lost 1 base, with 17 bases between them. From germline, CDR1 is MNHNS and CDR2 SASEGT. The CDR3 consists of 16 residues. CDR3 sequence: CASTAAGEVSGNTIYF. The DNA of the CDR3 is TGTGCCAGCACGGCGGCAGGCGAGGTTTCTGGAAACACCATATATTTT.

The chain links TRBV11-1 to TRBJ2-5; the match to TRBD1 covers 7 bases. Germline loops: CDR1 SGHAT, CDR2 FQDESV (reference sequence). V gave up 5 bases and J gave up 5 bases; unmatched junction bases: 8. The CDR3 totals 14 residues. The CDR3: CASSTGVRGETQYF. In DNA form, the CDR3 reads TGTGCCAGCAGCACAGGGGTCAGGGGGGAGACCCAGTACTTC.

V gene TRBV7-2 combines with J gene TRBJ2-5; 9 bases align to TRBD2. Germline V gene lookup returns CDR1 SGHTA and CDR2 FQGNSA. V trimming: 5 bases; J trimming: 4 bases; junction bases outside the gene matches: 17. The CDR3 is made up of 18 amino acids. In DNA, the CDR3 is TGTGCCAGCAGCAACCGGGTTGCGGGAGGGGATCTTCGAGAGACCCAGTACTTC. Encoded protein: CASSNRVAGGDLRETQYF.

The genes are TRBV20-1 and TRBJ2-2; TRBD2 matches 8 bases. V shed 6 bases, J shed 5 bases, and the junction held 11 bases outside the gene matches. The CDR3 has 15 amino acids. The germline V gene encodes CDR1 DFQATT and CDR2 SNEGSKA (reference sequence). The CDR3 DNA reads TGCAGTGCCAGGGACCTTTCTAGCGGGACCGGGGAGCTGTTTTTT. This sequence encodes CSARDLSSGTGELFF.

CDR3 sequence reads: CSARGDWAFSGYTF. CDR3 nucleotides: TGCAGTGCTAGAGGGGACTGGGCCTTTTCTGGCTACACCTTC. The chain is built from TRBV20-1 and TRBJ1-2, with D perhaps matching TRBD1 (5 bases). V lost 1 base, J lost 7 bases, and 16 bases lay in between. Germline CDR1 and CDR2: DFQATT and SNEGSKA (reference sequence). This CDR3 region has 14 residues.

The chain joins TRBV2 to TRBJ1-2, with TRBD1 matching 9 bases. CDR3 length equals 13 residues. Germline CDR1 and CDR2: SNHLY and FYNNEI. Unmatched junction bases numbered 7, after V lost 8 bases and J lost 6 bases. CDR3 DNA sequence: TGTGCCAGCGTTGGGGGACAGGGCGATGGCTACACCTTC. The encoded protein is CASVGGQGDGYTF. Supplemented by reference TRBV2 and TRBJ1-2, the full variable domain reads EPEVTQTPSHQVTQMGQEVILRCVPISNHLYFYWYRQILGQKVEFLVSFYNNEISEKSEIFDDQFSVERPDGSNFTLKIRSTKLEDSAMYFCASVGGQGDGYTFGSGTRLTVV.

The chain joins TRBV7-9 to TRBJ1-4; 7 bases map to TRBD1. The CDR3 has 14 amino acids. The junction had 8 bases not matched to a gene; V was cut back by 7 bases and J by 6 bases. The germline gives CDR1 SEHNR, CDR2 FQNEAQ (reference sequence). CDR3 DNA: TGTGCCAGCACCCCTACAGGGACAGATGAAAAACTGTTTTTT. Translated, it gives CASTPTGTDEKLFF.

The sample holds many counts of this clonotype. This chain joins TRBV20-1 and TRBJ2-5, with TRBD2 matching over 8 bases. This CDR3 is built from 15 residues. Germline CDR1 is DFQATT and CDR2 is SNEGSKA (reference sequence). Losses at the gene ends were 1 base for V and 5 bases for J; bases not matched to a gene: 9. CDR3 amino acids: CSARVAGGTRETQYF. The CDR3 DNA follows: TGCAGTGCTAGAGTTGCGGGAGGTACCCGCGAGACCCAGTACTTC.

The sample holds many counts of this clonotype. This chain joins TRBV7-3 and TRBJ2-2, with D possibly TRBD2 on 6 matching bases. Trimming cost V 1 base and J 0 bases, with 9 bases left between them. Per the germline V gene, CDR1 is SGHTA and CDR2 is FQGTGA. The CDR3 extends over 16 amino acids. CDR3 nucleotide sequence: TGTGCCAGCAGCTTAAAGGGACTGGCGAACACCGGGGAGCTGTTTTTT. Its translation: CASSLKGLANTGELFF.

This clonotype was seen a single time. CDR3 protein: CSVDGGRAEAFF. CDR3 coding DNA: TGCAGCGTTGACGGGGGTCGGGCTGAAGCTTTCTTT. The chain employs TRBV29-1 and TRBJ1-1; possible D gene TRBD1, 5 bases. The CDR3 extends over 12 amino acids. Trimming cost V 3 bases and J 6 bases, with 11 bases left between them. Looked up from germline, CDR1 is SQVTM and CDR2 is ANQGSEA.

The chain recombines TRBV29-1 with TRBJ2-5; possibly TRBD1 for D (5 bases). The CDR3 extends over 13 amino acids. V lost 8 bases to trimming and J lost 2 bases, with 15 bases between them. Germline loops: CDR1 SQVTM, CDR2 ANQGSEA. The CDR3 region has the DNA TGCAGCTCACCACCAGACAGTCAAGAGACCCAGTACTTC. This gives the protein CSSPPDSQETQYF.

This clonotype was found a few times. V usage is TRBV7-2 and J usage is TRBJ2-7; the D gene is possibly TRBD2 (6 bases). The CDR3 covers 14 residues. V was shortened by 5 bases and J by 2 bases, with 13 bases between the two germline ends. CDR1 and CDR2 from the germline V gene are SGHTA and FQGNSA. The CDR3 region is CASSRGTATYEQYF. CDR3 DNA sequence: TGTGCCAGCAGCCGGGGGACTGCCACCTACGAGCAGTACTTC.